A single sample is the source of the 2 T cell receptor beta chains below, sequenced in a study of glioma-infiltrating T cells after dendritic cell vaccination. Time point noted: after dendritic cell vaccination, including at tumor progression/relapse. Assay used: immunoSEQ multiplex PCR; TCRdb lists only in-frame clones, some missing. The sample holds about 90,000 clones, around 83% seen once. This material consisted of blood, taken after dendritic cell vaccination. The source is a human donor with glioblastoma.

This chain links TRBV13 with TRBJ2-3; 8 bases line up with TRBD2. The CDR3 contains 16 residues. Germline V CDR1 and CDR2: PRHDT, FYEKMQ (reference sequence). V dropped 5 bases and J dropped 0; count of bases not matched to a gene: 7. The CDR3 reads CASSRTSGPSTDTQYF. CDR3 nucleotides: TGTGCCAGCAGCCGAACTAGCGGACCTAGCACAGATACGCAGTATTTT.

The V gene is TRBV6-5, the J gene TRBJ1-1; 8 bases are shared with TRBD1. This CDR3 is 15 amino acids long. Germline-derived CDR1 and CDR2 are MNHEY and SVGAGI. With V trimmed by 6 bases and J by 4 bases, 10 bases remained unmatched. CDR3 protein: CASRPPGQGATEAFF. CDR3 sequence (DNA): TGTGCCAGCAGACCCCCCGGACAGGGTGCCACTGAAGCTTTCTTT.